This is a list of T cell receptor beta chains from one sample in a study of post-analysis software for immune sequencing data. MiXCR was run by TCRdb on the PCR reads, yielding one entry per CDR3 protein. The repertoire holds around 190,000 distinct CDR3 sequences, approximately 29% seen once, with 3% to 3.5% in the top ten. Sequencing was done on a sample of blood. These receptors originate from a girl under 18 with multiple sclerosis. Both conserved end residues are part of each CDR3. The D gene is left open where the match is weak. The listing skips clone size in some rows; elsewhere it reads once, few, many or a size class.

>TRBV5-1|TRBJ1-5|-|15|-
TGCGCCAGCAGCTTGGATGGGGGCCGAGCTCAGCCCCAGCATTTT
CASSLDGGRAQPQHF
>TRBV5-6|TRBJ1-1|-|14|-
TGTGCCAGCAGCTCGTATAAGGGGTACACTGAAGCTTTCTTT
CASSSYKGYTEAFF
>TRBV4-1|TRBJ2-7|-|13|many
TGCGCCAGCAGCCAAACTTTAACCTACGAGCAGTACTTC
CASSQTLTYEQYF
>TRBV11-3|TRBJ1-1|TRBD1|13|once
TGTGCCAGCAGCTTAGAATGGACAGGAGAAGCTTTCTTT
CASSLEWTGEAFF
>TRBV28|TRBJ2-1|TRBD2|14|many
TGTGCCAGCAGTTTACTAGCGGGAGTCCGAGAGCAGTTCTTC
CASSLLAGVREQFF
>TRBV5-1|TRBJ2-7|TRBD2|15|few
TGCGCCAGCAGCTTGGGGCTAGCGGAAGGCTACGAGCAGTACTTC
CASSLGLAEGYEQYF
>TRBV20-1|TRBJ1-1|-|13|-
TGCAGTGCTCGTGGACGGATGAACACTGAAGCTTTCTTT
CSARGRMNTEAFF
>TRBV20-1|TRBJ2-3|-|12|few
TGCAGTGCTTTAGGGGGAACAGATACGCAGTATTTT
CSALGGTDTQYF
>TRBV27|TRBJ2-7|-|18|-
TGTGCCAGCAGTTTATCGAACCAGGGCAAACATCCTTCCTACGAGCAGTACTTC
CASSLSNQGKHPSYEQYF
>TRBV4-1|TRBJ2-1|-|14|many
TGCGCCAGCAGCCTCCTCGGTCCGTACAATGAGCAGTTCTTC
CASSLLGPYNEQFF
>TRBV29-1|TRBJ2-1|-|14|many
TGCAGCGCCGAAACCAGGGGATGGTCCGATGAGCAGTTCTTC
CSAETRGWSDEQFF
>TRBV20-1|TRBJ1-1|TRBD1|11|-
TGCAGAAAGACAGGGGGCACTGAAGCTTTCTTT
CRKTGGTEAFF
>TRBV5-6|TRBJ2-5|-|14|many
TGTGCCAGCAGCCCCTGGGACCGCGAGGCGACCCAGTACTTC
CASSPWDREATQYF
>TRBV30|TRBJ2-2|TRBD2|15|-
TGTGCCTGGGGTCCACCGGGGGGGCAAACCGGGGAGCTGTTTTTT
CAWGPPGGQTGELFF
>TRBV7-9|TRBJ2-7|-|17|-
TGTGCCAGCAGCTTAGGTCAGTTGGAGGGGATCACCTGCGAGCAGTACTTC
CASSLGQLEGITCEQYF
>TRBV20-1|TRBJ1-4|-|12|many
TGCAGTGCTAGCCGGGGGAATGAAAAACTGTTTTTT
CSASRGNEKLFF
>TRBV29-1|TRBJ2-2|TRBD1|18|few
TGCAGCGCCAGCTCTCTCCGACCGGGACAGGGAGGCACCGGGGAGCTGTTTTTT
CSASSLRPGQGGTGELFF
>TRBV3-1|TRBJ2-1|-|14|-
TGTGCCAGCAGCCGAGAGGACAGACACAATGAGCAGTTCTTC
CASSREDRHNEQFF